The rows below give T cell receptor beta chains drawn from one sample of a study of metastatic and nonmetastatic thyroid tumors. With MiXCR, TCRdb called clones anew from the PCR reads. The repertoire holds about 48,000 clones, 22% seen once, with about 3.8% in the top ten. Sequencing used blood. These receptor sequences come from a male donor with papillary thyroid cancer or a benign thyroid nodule (not recorded which). Some clones in this sample may be carry-over from other donors' samples. Each CDR3 is given with its conserved first and last residue. Each record gives: clone size, V gene, J gene, D gene, CDR3 DNA, CDR3 protein. A D gene is named only where the DNA matches it firmly. Some rows mark clone size as missing; the rest say once, few, many or name a class of expanded clone.

.	TRBV30	TRBJ2-2	TRBD1	TGTGCCTGGAGTGGCAGGGGGCGAGGGGAGCTGTTTTTT	CAWSGRGRGELFF
many	TRBV19	TRBJ2-7	TRBD2	TGTGCCAGTAGTACCCAAGCGGGGGGGCGTTACGAGCAGTACTTC	CASSTQAGGRYEQYF
many	TRBV9	TRBJ2-1	.	TGTGCCAGCAGCACAGCGCAGGGATCCTACAATGAGCAGTTCTTC	CASSTAQGSYNEQFF
many	TRBV4-2	TRBJ1-2	TRBD1	TGTGCCAGCAGCCACTCGGACAGGCTTAACTATGGCTACACCTTC	CASSHSDRLNYGYTF
many	TRBV29-1	TRBJ1-2	.	TGCAGCGTTGAACCCTCCCGGGGATTCGGAGGCTACACCTTC	CSVEPSRGFGGYTF
many	TRBV7-6	TRBJ1-1	.	TGTGCCAGCAGCCCTACAGGCAGTGAAGCTTTCTTT	CASSPTGSEAFF
.	TRBV20-1	TRBJ2-7	.	TGCAGTGCCTTATTCCCCATGAGCTCCTACGAGCAGTACTTC	CSALFPMSSYEQYF
many	TRBV27	TRBJ2-1	TRBD2	TGTGCCAGCAGCGACCGGACTAGCGGGTACAATGAGCAGTTCTTC	CASSDRTSGYNEQFF
few	TRBV2	TRBJ2-2	.	TGTGCCAGAGTGGGAAATGACGCCGCCGGGGAGCTGTTTTTT	CARVGNDAAGELFF
.	TRBV12-3/TRBV12-4	TRBJ2-7	TRBD2	TGTGCCAGACTCGGACTAGAAGGCGAGCAGCACTTC	CARLGLEGEQHF
many	TRBV6-1	TRBJ1-5	TRBD1	TGTGCCAGCAGTTTGACAGGGGAAGGCAATCAGCCCCAGCATTTT	CASSLTGEGNQPQHF
few	TRBV11-2	TRBJ2-5	TRBD2	TGTGCCAGCAGCACCCCGGGACTAGCGGGAGACCCTCTCCAAGAGACCCAGTACTTC	CASSTPGLAGDPLQETQYF
.	TRBV9	TRBJ2-6	.	.	CASSVWGAGAKVMTF
many	TRBV20-1	TRBJ2-7	.	TGCAGTGCCAAGGAAGGGGCACCCTACGAGCAGTACTTC	CSAKEGAPYEQYF
.	TRBV2	TRBJ2-3	.	TGTGCCAGCAGTCCGGGGGGCGCGGATAAAGATACGCAGTATTTT	CASSPGGADKDTQYF
.	TRBV6-1	TRBJ2-1	.	TGTGCCAGCAGTGAAGCATCGGGGGGCGGCTCCTACAATGAGCAGTTCTTC	CASSEASGGGSYNEQFF
many	TRBV5-8	TRBJ2-1	.	TGTGCCAGCAGCTTGAATTATGGGGATGAGCAGTTCTTC	CASSLNYGDEQFF
many	TRBV15	TRBJ2-4	TRBD2	TGTGCCACCAGCAGTAGCGGGACGGGGGCCAAAAACATTCAGTACTTC	CATSSSGTGAKNIQYF
many	TRBV2	TRBJ1-3	TRBD1	TGTGCCAGCAGGCGACAGGGGATGGAAGGAAACACCATATATTTT	CASRRQGMEGNTIYF
.	TRBV2	TRBJ2-1	.	TGTGCCAGCTTCACGGGCAGGGGGGGGTACAATGAGCAGTTCTTC	CASFTGRGGYNEQFF
.	TRBV3-1	TRBJ2-1	TRBD2	TGTGCCAGTTTTGGACTAGCGACCAATGAGCAGTTCTTC	CASFGLATNEQFF
many	TRBV2	TRBJ1-5	TRBD1	TGTGCCAGCATGTCGACGGGGAGACAGGGTGTGAAGCCCCAGCATTTT	CASMSTGRQGVKPQHF
.	TRBV5-1	TRBJ2-2	TRBD2	TGCGCCAGCAGCTCGTCGGCGGGAGTTACCGGGGAGCTGTTTTTT	CASSSSAGVTGELFF
many	TRBV19	TRBJ1-5	TRBD1	TGTGCCAGTAGTGTTTCAGGGGGAGATCAGCCCCAGCATTTT	CASSVSGGDQPQHF
few	TRBV6-1	TRBJ1-5	TRBD1	TGTGCCAGCCGAATTCAGGGGGGCAATCAGCCCCAGCATTTT	CASRIQGGNQPQHF
many	TRBV6-1	TRBJ1-3	.	TGTGCCAGCAGTGAACTGGGAACTAGCTCTGGAAACACCATATATTTT	CASSELGTSSGNTIYF
.	TRBV11-3	TRBJ2-7	TRBD2	TGTGCCAGCGGACGGACTAGCGGGAGGGCCAGCCACGAGCAGCACTTC	CASGRTSGRASHEQHF
many	TRBV19	TRBJ1-5	.	TGTGCCAGTAGTAAGGTCGGGGTCTCTAATCTTCAGCCCCAGCATTTT	CASSKVGVSNLQPQHF
few	TRBV27	TRBJ1-6	.	TGTGCCAGCTCGACACTTTATAATTCATACCTCCACTTT	CASSTLYNSYLHF
.	TRBV7-3	TRBJ2-3	.	TGTGCCAGCAGGTCTGCGGGAAAAACAGATACACAGTATTTT	CASRSAGKTDTQYF
many	TRBV4-2	TRBJ2-7	TRBD2	TGTGCCAGCAGCCCACGCCTTAGCGGGGGGAACCCCTACGAGCAGTACTTC	CASSPRLSGGNPYEQYF
many	TRBV28	TRBJ1-1	.	TGTGCCAGCAGTTTCACGGGTTTGAACACTGAAGCTTTCTTT	CASSFTGLNTEAFF
.	TRBV20-1	TRBJ2-3	.	TGCAGTGCTTCCGAACCGCAGGGGTCGGTGGCAGATACGCAGTATTTT	CSASEPQGSVADTQYF